The next 10 T cell receptor beta chains were all read from a single sample in a study of shared clonotypes between healthy human individuals. The method was immunoSEQ multiplex PCR; TCRdb's version includes in-frame clones alone and lacks a portion of them. The top ten hold less than 0.3% of the sample, which has fewer than 1 million clones, roughly 96% seen once. Naive CD8 cells were CD45RO-negative, positively selected for CCR7, excluding terminally differentiated effector memory CD45RA+ cells. Sequenced: naive CD8+ T cells sorted from blood. These receptors came from a man under 40 in good health.

V usage is TRBV29-1 and J usage is TRBJ2-5; 11 bases match TRBD2. V lost 7 bases to trimming and J lost 3 bases; unmatched junction nucleotides: 4. Germline CDR1 is SQVTM and CDR2 is ANQGSEA. The CDR3 sequence is 13 residues long. The CDR3, as DNA: TGCAGCGCCCCGGGACTAGCGGAAGAGACCCAGTACTTC. Protein: CSAPGLAEETQYF.

The chain carries TRBV5-1 and TRBJ2-5, with TRBD2 as a possible D gene (5 bases). CDR3 length: 16 residues. With 4 bases removed from V and 2 bases from J, the gap between germline ends came to 18 bases. CDR1 and CDR2 (germline): SGHRS, YFSETQ. The CDR3 sequence is CASSIRAGIEQETQYF. For the CDR3, the DNA is TGCGCCAGCAGCATCCGGGCCGGGATAGAGCAAGAGACCCAGTACTTC.

The J gene is TRBJ2-7, the V gene TRBV27, with TRBD1 as a possible D gene (5 bases). V was shortened by 0 bases and J by 7 bases, with 16 bases between the two germline ends. CDR3 length: 15 residues. CDR1 MNHEY and CDR2 SMNVEV come from the germline V gene (reference sequence). The CDR3 coding sequence is TGTGCCAGCAGTTTATCCGGACACGACCCGAAGGAGCAGTACTTC. As protein: CASSLSGHDPKEQYF.

The rearrangement joins TRBV9 to TRBJ2-1; weak D call: TRBD2 (7 bases). The CDR3 consists of 15 residues. V gave up 2 bases and J gave up 5 bases, with 14 bases separating them. Germline V gene data show CDR1 as SGDLS and CDR2 as YYNGEE. The CDR3, as DNA: TGTGCCAGCAGCGTCGGGAGGACAGTCGACAATGAGCAGTTCTTC. Amino acid sequence: CASSVGRTVDNEQFF.

The J gene is TRBJ2-2, the V gene TRBV7-8; D gene uncertain. This CDR3 is 14 amino acids long. The germline gives CDR1 SGHVS, CDR2 FQNEAQ. The V end lost 6 bases, the J end lost 1 base, and 9 bases lay between the germline ends. The chain's CDR3 is CASRSGGNTGELFF. CDR3 bases: TGTGCCAGCAGGTCCGGCGGGAACACCGGGGAGCTGTTTTTT.

The chain links TRBV27 to TRBJ2-5; TRBD2 matches at 11 bases. The V gene end was trimmed by 10 bases and the J gene end by 4 bases; junction bases not matched to a gene: 5. Germline assignment: CDR1 MNHEY and CDR2 SMNVEV (reference sequence). The CDR3 has 13 amino acids. The CDR3, as DNA: TGTGCCACCGATAGCGGGAGGGGAGAGACCCAGTACTTC. It is translated as CATDSGRGETQYF.

Of note for this clone: This sample includes further DNA sequences coding for the same CDR3. Here the CDR3 reads CSVTSRTDTQYF. As DNA, the CDR3 is TGCAGCGTAACTAGCCGCACAGATACGCAGTATTTT. The chain couples TRBV29-1 to TRBJ2-3; a weak D match, TRBD2 (6 bases). Deletions cut 6 bases from V and 1 base from J, with 8 bases between. Germline CDR1 and CDR2: SQVTM and ANQGSEA. The CDR3 loop spans 12 amino acids.

The DNA for the CDR3 is TGTGCCAGCACCGCGGAGGGGCGGGAGGTCTACGAGCAGTACTTC. Its protein is CASTAEGREVYEQYF. The V call is TRBV5-5, the J call TRBJ2-7; TRBD2 matches at 8 bases. The germline V gene has CDR1 SGHKS and CDR2 YYEKEE (reference sequence). Trimming cost V 6 bases and J 3 bases; bases outside gene matches: 11. This CDR3 region has 15 residues.

The chain carries TRBV6-1 and TRBJ1-1; 7 bases align to TRBD1. Losses at the gene ends were 2 bases for V and 0 bases for J; bases not matched to a gene: 6. Per germline, CDR1 MNHNS and CDR2 SASEGT. This CDR3 comprises 16 residues. DNA for the CDR3: TGTGCCAGCAGTGAAACCCAGGGGGGCATGAACACTGAAGCTTTCTTT. This translates into CASSETQGGMNTEAFF.

The genes are TRBV11-2 and TRBJ1-2, with TRBD1 matching over 8 bases. V trimming: 8 bases; J trimming: 7 bases; junction bases outside the gene matches: 15. The germline V gene encodes CDR1 SGHAT and CDR2 FQNNGV. CDR3 length equals 15 residues. For the CDR3, the DNA is TGTGCCAGCGGCACATTGGCAGGGGGCGTTTTTGGCTACACCTTC. Amino acid sequence: CASGTLAGGVFGYTF.